One and the same sample provided the 27 T cell receptor beta chains below, sequenced in a study of blood T cell repertoires in COVID-19 (dated by TCRdb to 2020 to 2021). The library was made by the immunoSEQ multiplex PCR assay. Here the immuneACCESS table is served through TCRdb, limited to in-frame sequences with V and J called. Missing clones are a known gap in these copies; in checked studies unresolved V genes cover under half, and the rest lacks a known reason. The sample records about 360,000 clones, 88% of which are singletons. 2% to 2.5% of the sample is in the top ten clones. The sequencing input was PBMCs or T cells enriched from blood (not recorded which). All receptors come from a woman between 35 and 50 years old with acute COVID-19.

With regard to this clone: The same CDR3 arises from other DNA sequences in this sample as well. This chain uses TRBV14 with TRBJ1-1, with D uncertain. CDR1 is SGHDN and CDR2 is FVKESK in the germline V gene. The CDR3 is 13 residues long. The ends were cut back, 0 bases at V and 0 bases at J, with 2 bases in the middle. DNA of the CDR3: TGTGCCAGCAGCCAAGACATGAACACTGAAGCTTTCTTT. Protein: CASSQDMNTEAFF.

The chain has TRBV20-1 and TRBJ2-7; D unclear. V lost 3 bases and J lost 3, with 21 bases in between. In germline, CDR1 is DFQATT, CDR2 SNEGSKA (reference sequence). The CDR3 is 16 amino acids. CDR3 nucleotide sequence: TGCAGTGCTAGTTCCCACCGAGGTGTGGATAGCTACGAGCAGTACTTC. This gives the protein CSASSHRGVDSYEQYF.

The genes are TRBV20-1 and TRBJ1-2; 10 bases agree with TRBD1. Per the germline V gene, CDR1 is DFQATT and CDR2 is SNEGSKA (reference sequence). V lost 3 bases, J lost 4 bases, and 2 bases stayed unmatched. CDR3 size: 13 residues. DNA of the CDR3: TGCAGTGCTAGTCGGACAGGGGGCTATGGCTACACCTTC. It codes for CSASRTGGYGYTF.

V usage is TRBV7-9 and J usage is TRBJ2-3; 13 positions agree with TRBD2. The CDR3 contains 16 residues. Per germline, CDR1 SEHNR and CDR2 FQNEAQ (reference sequence). V shed 5 bases, J shed 2 bases, and the junction held 4 bases outside the gene matches. This CDR3 reads CASSKGLAGITDTQYF. The CDR3 DNA sequence: TGTGCCAGCAGCAAGGGACTAGCGGGGATCACAGATACGCAGTATTTT. The whole variable domain, remainder taken from reference TRBV7-9 and TRBJ2-3, is DTGVSQNPRHKITKRGQNVTFRCDPISEHNRLYWYRQTLGQGPEFLTYFQNEAQLEKSRLLSDRFSAERPKGSFSTLEIQRTEQGDSAMYLCASSKGLAGITDTQYFGPGTRLTVL.

This rearrangement joins TRBV7-9 to TRBJ2-7; possibly TRBD1 for D (6 bases). Trimming removed 0 bases from V and 4 bases from J, with 10 bases in between. The CDR3 is 14 amino acids. Germline V gene sequence: CDR1 SEHNR, CDR2 FQNEAQ (reference sequence). In DNA form, the CDR3 reads TGTGCCAGCAGCTTAGCGGCAGGGGTATACGAGCAGTACTTC. It is translated as CASSLAAGVYEQYF.

The gene calls are TRBV3-1 (or the pseudogene TRBV3-2) and TRBJ1-5; D gene ambiguous. The germline CDR1 and CDR2 sequences are LGHDT and YNNKEL (reference sequence). This CDR3 contains 13 residues. The V end was cut by 1 base, the J end by 7 bases, with 8 bases between. The CDR3 region is CASSQGPGQPQHF. The CDR3 DNA follows: TGTGCCAGCAGCCAAGGGCCGGGGCAGCCCCAGCATTTT.

The rearrangement joins TRBV4-1 to TRBJ2-2; 15 bases line up with TRBD2. Germline CDR1 reads MGHRA; CDR2 reads YSYEKL. The ends lost 5 bases at V and 0 bases at J; junction bases unmatched: 4. The CDR3 extends over 18 amino acids. The CDR3 region is CASSAWTSGGANTGELFF. For the CDR3, the DNA is TGCGCCAGCAGCGCGTGGACTAGCGGGGGGGCGAACACCGGGGAGCTGTTTTTT.

V gene TRBV6-1 combines with J gene TRBJ2-7; D ambiguous. The CDR3 runs to 14 residues. Germline V gives CDR1 MNHNS, CDR2 SASEGT. V was clipped by 2 bases and J by 0 bases, with 8 bases between them. The CDR3 loop is CASSEQRASYEQYF. CDR3 nucleotide sequence: TGTGCCAGCAGTGAACAGCGCGCCTCCTACGAGCAGTACTTC.

This clone has just one count. The gene calls are TRBV25-1 and TRBJ1-1, with TRBD1 as a possible D gene (6 bases). The CDR3 is 13 amino acids. V was pared by 5 bases and J by 3 bases, with 10 bases between. The germline gives CDR1 MGHDK, CDR2 SYGVNS. CDR3 residues: CASSLDRYTEAFF. The CDR3 DNA reads as TGTGCCAGCAGTTTGGACAGATACACTGAAGCTTTCTTT.

The chain combines TRBV5-1 with TRBJ2-1, with 8 bases that match TRBD1. Per the germline V gene, CDR1 is SGHRS and CDR2 is YFSETQ. V gave up 0 bases and J gave up 8 bases; unmatched junction bases: 4. This CDR3 contains 14 residues. This chain's CDR3 is CASSLGTDRDEQFF. The CDR3 DNA is TGCGCCAGCAGCTTGGGTACGGACAGGGATGAGCAGTTCTTC.

The genes are TRBV12-3 or TRBV12-4 and TRBJ2-1; no clear D. The CDR3 extends over 12 amino acids. V shed 2 bases and J shed 13 bases, with 12 bases lying between them. This chain's CDR3 is CASSLLAQSQFF. The CDR3 bases are TGTGCCAGCAGTTTACTCGCACAGTCTCAGTTCTTC.

The chain is built from TRBV4-1 and TRBJ1-4, with D possibly TRBD1 on 6 matching bases. The germline V gene has CDR1 MGHRA and CDR2 YSYEKL. CDR3 length equals 16 residues. V lost 3 bases to trimming and J lost 4 bases, with 15 bases between them. In nucleotides, the CDR3 is TGCGCCAGCAGCCAGGCCCAGGACAGAAATAATGAAAAACTGTTTTTT. Amino acid sequence: CASSQAQDRNNEKLFF.

The chain employs TRBV12-3 or TRBV12-4 and TRBJ1-2; D is perhaps TRBD1 (5 bases). Trimming left V 2 bases short and J 3 bases short, with 7 bases between. The CDR3 extends over 13 amino acids. The chain's CDR3 is CASSLPGHYGYTF. DNA of the CDR3: TGTGCCAGCAGTTTACCAGGGCACTATGGCTACACCTTC.

This clone was seen a single time. V and J are TRBV12-3 or TRBV12-4 and TRBJ2-7; D is perhaps TRBD2 (5 bases). The CDR3 is 13 residues long. The V end lost 8 bases, the J end lost 3 bases, and 14 bases lay between the germline ends. The CDR3 DNA follows: TGTGCCAGCGAAACCTGGGGAGTCTACGAGCAGTACTTC. Its protein is CASETWGVYEQYF.

The chain couples TRBV10-3 to TRBJ1-5, with 7 bases identical to TRBD1. Germline CDR1 ENHRY, CDR2 SYGVKD. With V trimmed by 2 bases and J by 3 bases, 4 bases remained unmatched. The CDR3 runs to 15 residues. The CDR3 DNA reads TGTGCCATCAGTGAGGCGACAGGGAACAATCAGCCCCAGCATTTT. Translating it yields CAISEATGNNQPQHF.

The V and J genes are TRBV6-2 or TRBV6-3 and TRBJ2-6; TRBD2 agrees at 7 bases. CDR1 and CDR2 (germline): MNHEY, SVGEGT. The CDR3 length is 17 residues. V gave up 4 bases and J gave up 0 bases; unmatched junction bases: 6. CDR3 DNA sequence: TGTGCCAGCAGTTCAGCGGGGTTAGGCTCTGGGGCCAACGTCCTGACTTTC. Encoded protein: CASSSAGLGSGANVLTF.

The rearrangement joins TRBV19 to TRBJ2-3; no firm D call. The CDR3 covers 13 residues. Trimming pared 1 base from V and 3 bases from J, leaving 5 bases between. Germline CDR1 LNHDA, CDR2 SQIVND (reference sequence). The CDR3 bases are TGTGCCAGTAGTATAGTGACAACAGATACGCAGTATTTT. Protein sequence: CASSIVTTDTQYF.

The chain's CDR3 is CASSFGGAANTEAFF. For the CDR3, the DNA is TGCGCCAGCAGCTTTGGAGGGGCCGCGAACACTGAAGCTTTCTTT. The chain employs TRBV5-1 and TRBJ1-1, with D maybe TRBD1 (5 bases). The CDR3 covers 15 residues. The germline CDR1 and CDR2 sequences are SGHRS and YFSETQ. V lost 2 bases and J 1 base, leaving 12 bases between the germline ends.

V usage is TRBV12-2 and J usage is TRBJ2-5; TRBD2 is the table's D call and was not checked against the DNA. TRBV12-2 corresponds to a pseudogene. The CDR3 runs to 15 residues. CDR3 bases: TGTGCAAGTACAACCCGGGGGGGGCTGGGAGAGACCCAGTACTTC. Translating gives CASTTRGGLGETQYF.

The chain couples TRBV5-4 to TRBJ2-5; 8 bases are a match to TRBD1. After removal of 3 bases from V and 3 bases from J, the junction contained 4 bases not matched to a gene. The CDR3 covers 14 residues. Germline V lookup: CDR1 SGHNT, CDR2 YYREEE (reference sequence). CDR3 coding DNA: TGTGCCAGCAGCTGGACAGGGTTGGAAGAGACCCAGTACTTC. Translating gives CASSWTGLEETQYF.

The chain joins TRBV19 to TRBJ2-3; 9 bases fit TRBD2. The CDR3 consists of 17 residues. CDR1 LNHDA and CDR2 SQIVND come from the germline V gene (reference sequence). V trimming: 1 base; J trimming: 0 bases; junction bases outside the gene matches: 5. CDR3 region: CASSIGVAGASTDTQYF. In DNA, the CDR3 is TGTGCCAGTAGTATAGGAGTAGCGGGGGCGAGCACAGATACGCAGTATTTT.

The chain carries TRBV13 and TRBJ1-4, with 8 nucleotides matching TRBD1. V was pared by 5 bases and J by 3 bases, with 5 bases of the junction left unmatched. Per germline, CDR1 PRHDT and CDR2 FYEKMQ (reference sequence). This CDR3 is 15 amino acids long. CDR3 bases: TGTGCCAGCAGCGTGAACAGGGGGGCTAATGAAAAACTGTTTTTT. Amino acid sequence: CASSVNRGANEKLFF.

The J gene is TRBJ2-7, the V gene TRBV5-1; 12 positions agree with TRBD1. CDR3 length: 15 residues. V lost 4 bases, J lost 3 bases, and 5 bases stayed unmatched. CDR1 and CDR2 from the germline V gene are SGHRS and YFSETQ. The CDR3 spells CASSPGTGGIYEQYF. CDR3 DNA: TGCGCCAGCAGCCCGGGGACAGGGGGCATCTACGAGCAGTACTTC.

The chain carries TRBV29-1 and TRBJ1-1; possible D gene TRBD1, 6 bases. The length of the CDR3 is 12 residues. Per germline, CDR1 SQVTM and CDR2 ANQGSEA. V lost 8 bases to trimming and J lost 1 base, with 11 bases between them. The DNA for the CDR3 is TGCAGCTCGGACAGAGAGAACACTGAAGCTTTCTTT. Amino acid sequence: CSSDRENTEAFF.

This sequence joins TRBV6-2 or TRBV6-3 and TRBJ2-1; 7 nucleotides match TRBD2. Germline values: CDR1 MNHEY, CDR2 SVGEGT. The length of the CDR3 is 16 residues. V dropped 3 bases and J dropped 2; count of bases not matched to a gene: 7. CDR3 sequence (DNA): TGTGCCAGCAGTTATCGTCCGCTAGCGGCCTACAATGAGCAGTTCTTC. This encodes CASSYRPLAAYNEQFF.

This clone was counted a single time. The chain joins TRBV4-2 to TRBJ1-2, with unresolved D. The CDR3 runs to 12 residues. Germline loops: CDR1 LGHNA, CDR2 YNFKEQ. The V and J ends lost 4 bases and 6 bases respectively, with 9 bases between them. This CDR3 is CASSPTGNGYTF. The CDR3 coding sequence is TGTGCCAGCAGCCCGACGGGGAATGGCTACACCTTC.

This sequence joins TRBV9 and TRBJ2-2; 12 bases align to TRBD2. V was clipped by 0 bases and J by 7 bases; unmatched bases: 4. Germline-derived CDR1 and CDR2 are SGDLS and YYNGEE. This CDR3 is 16 amino acids long. The CDR3 DNA reads TGTGCCAGCAGCGTAGGGACTAGCGGGGTCGGCGGGGAGCTGTTTTTT. Protein product: CASSVGTSGVGGELFF.